This TCR beta chain was profiled in a study of blood T cell repertoires in COVID-19. About the research overall: Samples of COVID-19 (acute and convalescent) were obtained from the United States, Italy and Spain. T cells, B-cell-depleted T cells, or PBMCs supplied cDNA or gDNA.

Original data processing: Amplified reference gene primers provided the basis for estimating nucleated cell counts. TCRdb's table, derived via immunoSEQ multiplex PCR, lists solely in-frame clones and lacks some. The V and J calls and clone size come from that table; D and trimming were worked out from the DNA. Of roughly 140,000 clones listed, roughly nine tenths are singletons. Germline values: CDR1 GTSNPN, CDR2 SVGIG (reference sequence). The CDR3 totals 16 residues. V lost 2 bases to trimming and J lost 6 bases; unmatched junction nucleotides: 12. The count of this clone is one. Sequenced input: peripheral blood. This rearrangement joins TRBV30 to TRBJ1-4, with TRBD1 identical over 7 bases. This sequence originates from a woman between 40 and 50 years old with acute or convalescent COVID-19. The CDR3 region has the DNA TGTGCCTGGAGTATTTCCCGGGACAGATCATATGAAAAACTGTTTTTT. It translates to CAWSISRDRSYEKLFF.